These T cell receptor beta chains were read from a single sample in a study of type 1 regulatory T cells. TCRdb passed the reads through MiXCR, listing each CDR3 protein once. Of roughly 62,000 distinct CDR3 sequences listed, 62% are singletons. No antigen is known for these receptors. Sequencing used cultured non-Tr1 T cells, either the whole culture or a sorted T cell fraction (not recorded which). These receptors were taken from a human donor in good health. Both conserved end residues are part of each CDR3. Each record gives: CDR3 DNA, CDR3 protein, CDR3 length, J gene, clone size, V gene, D gene. The D gene is left open where the match is weak. Only part of the rows carry a size: once, few, many, or a class if the clone is expanded.

TGTGCCAGCAGCTTAATTATGGGCACAGATACGCAGTATTTT	CASSLIMGTDTQYF	14	TRBJ2-3	-	TRBV7-2	-
TGCAGCGTTGAAGATCCACAGGGGGCTCGGGGTGAGCAGTTCTTC	CSVEDPQGARGEQFF	15	TRBJ2-1	-	TRBV29-1	TRBD1
TGCAGTGCTGGAGACGGGAGGGCCCTCAGGGAGCAGTACTTC	CSAGDGRALREQYF	14	TRBJ2-7	-	TRBV20-1	TRBD2
TGTGCCAGCAGCCAAACGGGGCCAACAGCGGGATATGTAGCCAAAAACATTCAGTACTTC	CASSQTGPTAGYVAKNIQYF	20	TRBJ2-4	-	TRBV14	TRBD2
TGCAGTGCCCGAGGGACTAGCGGGGGAACCGCCTACGAGCAGTACTTC	CSARGTSGGTAYEQYF	16	TRBJ2-7	-	TRBV20-1	TRBD2
TGTGCCAGCACCCGGACTAGCGGGAGTACGTGGCGGAGCTCCTACGAGCAGTACTTC	CASTRTSGSTWRSSYEQYF	19	TRBJ2-7	once	TRBV7-8	TRBD2
TGTGCCAGCAGCCCCAGGGGAGCGGAGGCCTACGAGCAGTACTTC	CASSPRGAEAYEQYF	15	TRBJ2-7	-	TRBV7-8	-
TGTGCCAGCAGCTTGGGTGTCCCGGGTAATTACAATGAGCAGTTCTTC	CASSLGVPGNYNEQFF	16	TRBJ2-1	-	TRBV5-4	-
TGCAGTGCTACACCGCTCTACGAGCAGTACTTC	CSATPLYEQYF	11	TRBJ2-7	few	TRBV20-1	-
TGCGCCACCTTGGAGGGGACAAGTAGCACAGATACGCAGTATTTT	CATLEGTSSTDTQYF	15	TRBJ2-3	-	TRBV5-1	-
TGTGCCAGCAGCTTAGGGGGCTCTGGGGCCAACGTCCTGACTTTC	CASSLGGSGANVLTF	15	TRBJ2-6	few	TRBV7-2	-
TGTGCCAGCACCCGAGCGGATCCAAGCGGGACCCAGTACTTC	CASTRADPSGTQYF	14	TRBJ2-5	-	TRBV7-2	-
TGTGCCAGCAACGTGGGACAGGGGAAGGAGGAGACCCAGTACTTC	CASNVGQGKEETQYF	15	TRBJ2-5	once	TRBV7-8	TRBD1
TGCGCCAGCAGCCAAGAGGTCTCTCGCTCTGGAAACACCATATATTTT	CASSQEVSRSGNTIYF	16	TRBJ1-3	-	TRBV4-1	-
TGTGCCAGCAGCTTAGTACCTAGTACCAACGAGCAGTACTTC	CASSLVPSTNEQYF	14	TRBJ2-7	few	TRBV7-6	-
TGTGCCAGTAGTATTTTCAACGCGGGACAGCGCCCAATAACTGAAGCTTTCTTT	CASSIFNAGQRPITEAFF	18	TRBJ1-1	-	TRBV19	TRBD1
TGTGCCAGCAGCCATTTCTGGACTAGCGGAGCCACAGATACGCAGTATTTT	CASSHFWTSGATDTQYF	17	TRBJ2-3	-	TRBV6-6	TRBD2
TGCAGTGCTAGAGACAGGGACTCTGACTCACCCCTCCACTTT	CSARDRDSDSPLHF	14	TRBJ1-6	-	TRBV20-1	-
TGTGCCAGCAGCTTAGGTTCTAGCACAGATACGCAGTATTTT	CASSLGSSTDTQYF	14	TRBJ2-3	few	TRBV7-9	-
TGTGCCAGCAGCACACCGACAAAGTGGGAGTCAAACCACTACGAGCAGTACTTC	CASSTPTKWESNHYEQYF	18	TRBJ2-7	-	TRBV27	-
TGCGCCAGCAGCCAAGGGACAGGAGAGACCCAGTACTTC	CASSQGTGETQYF	13	TRBJ2-5	-	TRBV4-3	TRBD1
TGTGCCAGCAGCTTTCCCGGGGGAAGGTATGGCTACACCTTC	CASSFPGGRYGYTF	14	TRBJ1-2	-	TRBV5-4	-
TGCGCCAGCACCGAACGGACAGGGGGGGAAAAACTGTTTTTT	CASTERTGGEKLFF	14	TRBJ1-4	-	TRBV5-1	TRBD1
TGTGCCAGCAGCTTAGCGGGGACGGTGGGTTCACCCCTCCACTTT	CASSLAGTVGSPLHF	15	TRBJ1-6	-	TRBV7-2	-
TGTGCCAGCAGCCAAGATAGCGGGGCAAAGACCCAGTACTTC	CASSQDSGAKTQYF	14	TRBJ2-5	-	TRBV4-2	TRBD2
TGTGCCAGCAGCGTTAGTGGAGCGGGAGGGAACACCGGGGAGCTGTTTTTT	CASSVSGAGGNTGELFF	17	TRBJ2-2	-	TRBV9	TRBD2
TGTGCCAGCACCGTTACAGGCAATCAGCCCCAGCATTTT	CASTVTGNQPQHF	13	TRBJ1-5	-	TRBV12-3/TRBV12-4	-
TGTGCCAGCAGCGGACAGGGGACCCACACCGGGGAGCTGTTTTTT	CASSGQGTHTGELFF	15	TRBJ2-2	once	TRBV9	TRBD1
TGTGCCAGCAGTGGGAGGGAGGGGCGTACCGGGGAGCTGTTTTTT	CASSGREGRTGELFF	15	TRBJ2-2	-	TRBV6-2/TRBV6-3	TRBD2
TGTGCCAGCAGTCAAAGTCAGTCGGACTTC	CASSQSQSDF	10	TRBJ1-2	few	TRBV27	-
TGCAGTGCTGGAATGACCACGGGATACTCGAAGGCCCAGTACTTC	CSAGMTTGYSKAQYF	15	TRBJ2-5	few	TRBV20-1	-
TGTGCCAGCGTTCTGGGACTAGCGGGAGGGCCTGGGGATACGCAGTATTTT	CASVLGLAGGPGDTQYF	17	TRBJ2-3	-	TRBV2	TRBD2
TGTGCCAGCAGTTTTGGCGGGAACCGTTACGAGCAGTACTTC	CASSFGGNRYEQYF	14	TRBJ2-7	-	TRBV28	-
TGTGCCAGCAGCCGGGGACAGACTAAAGTCGGCCAAGAGACCCAGTACTTC	CASSRGQTKVGQETQYF	17	TRBJ2-5	few	TRBV7-9	TRBD1
TGTGCCAGCAGCGGGGGAACAGGGGCCCAAGAGACCCAGTACTTC	CASSGGTGAQETQYF	15	TRBJ2-5	-	TRBV9	TRBD1
TGTGCCACCAGCAGAGATATAGGGCGTGAGCAGTTCTTC	CATSRDIGREQFF	13	TRBJ2-1	few	TRBV15	-
TGTGCCAGCAGTGAAGCGGGGGGCGGCCTAGGCGCTTTCTTT	CASSEAGGGLGAFF	14	TRBJ1-1	once	TRBV6-1	-
TGCAGTGCTAGGAAGACAGGGAGGGGGGTGAACACTGAAGCTTTCTTT	CSARKTGRGVNTEAFF	16	TRBJ1-1	-	TRBV20-1	TRBD1
TGTGCCAGCAGCCGACAGGTACTCTCTGGAAACACCATATATTTT	CASSRQVLSGNTIYF	15	TRBJ1-3	-	TRBV7-9	-
TGTGCCAGCAGCTCAGGACAGGTGTATGGTTCACCCCTCCACTTT	CASSSGQVYGSPLHF	15	TRBJ1-6	-	TRBV5-6	TRBD1
TGTGCCAGCAGCTTACAACCGGGACTAGCGGCTGACAATGAGCAGTTCTTC	CASSLQPGLAADNEQFF	17	TRBJ2-1	-	TRBV7-9	TRBD2
TGTGCCAGCAGGGGACTAGCGGGTACCAATGAGCAGTTCTTC	CASRGLAGTNEQFF	14	TRBJ2-1	-	TRBV5-6	TRBD2
TGCGCCAGCGGGGGAGCAGTCTCTGGAAACACCATATATTTT	CASGGAVSGNTIYF	14	TRBJ1-3	-	TRBV4-1	-
TGTGCCAGCAGATGGACAGCCGAAGAGACCCAGTACTTC	CASRWTAEETQYF	13	TRBJ2-5	-	TRBV12-3/TRBV12-4	-
TGTGCCACCAGTGACCCAGAAGGGTCTGGATACAATGAGCAGTTCTTC	CATSDPEGSGYNEQFF	16	TRBJ2-1	few	TRBV24-1	-
TGTGCCAGCAGTTTATTAGAACAGGGACATCAGCCCCAGCATTTT	CASSLLEQGHQPQHF	15	TRBJ1-5	-	TRBV28	-
TGTGCCAGCAGTCCCTTCTCTAGCGGACTCACAGATACGCAGTATTTT	CASSPFSSGLTDTQYF	16	TRBJ2-3	-	TRBV6-2/TRBV6-3	TRBD2
TGCAGTGCTCCACGGACTAGCGGGAGCAAGACCCAGTACTTC	CSAPRTSGSKTQYF	14	TRBJ2-5	-	TRBV20-1	TRBD2
TGTGCCAGCAGCCAAGGGGCGTCGCTCAGCAGACCCTACGAGCAGTACTTC	CASSQGASLSRPYEQYF	17	TRBJ2-7	-	TRBV3-1	-
TGCAGTGCTAGATATAGCGGACTATACAATGAGCAGTTCTTC	CSARYSGLYNEQFF	14	TRBJ2-1	medium-sized	TRBV20-1	-
TGTGCCAGCAGCCGGACTAGCGAATCCGGGGAGCTGTTTTTT	CASSRTSESGELFF	14	TRBJ2-2	-	TRBV5-5	TRBD2
TGTGCCAGCGTCCCCAGGGGCAGCACAGATACGCAGTATTTT	CASVPRGSTDTQYF	14	TRBJ2-3	once	TRBV7-2	-
TGTGCCAGCAGCTCCGTCCGAGAATACAATGAGCAGTTCTTC	CASSSVREYNEQFF	14	TRBJ2-1	-	TRBV12-3/TRBV12-4	-
TGTGCCAGCAGTGATCTCTCCCTTGTGGCCCTCCACTTT	CASSDLSLVALHF	13	TRBJ1-6	-	TRBV6-1	-
TGTGCCAGCAGCTTAGCAATGAGTTTCTCCTACGAGCAGTACTTC	CASSLAMSFSYEQYF	15	TRBJ2-7	once	TRBV7-2	-